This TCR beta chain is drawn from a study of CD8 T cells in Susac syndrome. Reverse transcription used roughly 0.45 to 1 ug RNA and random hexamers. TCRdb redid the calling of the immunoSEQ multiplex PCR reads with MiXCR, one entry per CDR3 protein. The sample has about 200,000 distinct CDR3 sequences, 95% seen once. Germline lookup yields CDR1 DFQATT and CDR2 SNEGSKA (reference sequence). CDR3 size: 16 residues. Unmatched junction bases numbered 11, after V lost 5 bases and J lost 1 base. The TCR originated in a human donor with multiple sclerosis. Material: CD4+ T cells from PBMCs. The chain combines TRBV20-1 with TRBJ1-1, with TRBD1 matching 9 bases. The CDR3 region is CSAPDRGKRGNTEAFF. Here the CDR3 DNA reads TGCAGTGCTCCCGACAGGGGGAAGAGAGGGAACACTGAAGCTTTCTTT.